Listed here is a single T cell receptor (beta chain). Antigen unknown. This record belongs to a study of cytomegalovirus exposure and HLA in healthy donors. General study points: Cytomegalovirus association was assigned to approximately 180 TCR beta chains.

The PCR used 60 Vbeta and 13 Jbeta primers. TCRdb's table, derived via immunoSEQ multiplex PCR, lists solely in-frame clones and lacks some. The table lists 110,000 to 150,000 clones, approximately 80% of them singletons. Between the trimmed V and J ends, which lost 7 bases and 5 bases, there was a span of 8 bases. The CDR3 has 11 residues. CDR1 SGHNT and CDR2 YENEEA come from the germline V gene. The chain combines TRBV11-3 with TRBJ1-1; a weak D match, TRBD1 (5 bases). Sequenced: PBMCs. The TCR comes from a boy aged 2 to 9 in good health and CMV-seronegative. The CDR3 nucleotides read TGTGCCAGCAAACGGGGGACTGAAGCTTTCTTT. Amino acids: CASKRGTEAFF.